This TCR beta chain is from a study of shared T cell receptors in the human thymus (dated by TCRdb to the early 2020s). About the study as a whole: The study examined how self-reactive, shared T-cell receptor alpha chains are generated in the human thymus.

Receptor amplification or capture employed the immunoSEQ multiplex PCR assay. This is the immuneACCESS table as TCRdb keeps it, with only in-frame sequences that have V and J called. A part of the clones is gone; compared with another copy, unresolved V genes explain less than half, and the rest is unexplained. In all, the sample holds 700,000 or so clones, and approximately 85% of those were seen once. Of the sample, about 0.0098% falls within the top ten clones. Trimming takes 10 bases from V and 6 bases from J, and the germline ends sit 19 bases apart. Including the terminal cysteine and phenylalanine, the CDR3 comprises 13 residues. The CDR3 DNA has 39 bases and is translated from base 1. CDR1 and CDR2, per the germline V gene, are KGHSH and LQKENI. On this clone itself: It lacks a known antigen. Base qualities are not recorded, but no much larger clone differs from it by a single base.

The sample was also linked to a second study, of human thymus T cells. Reported in the second study: In Finland, the donors were immunologically healthy infants who were having open corrective cardiac surgery for congenital heart defects. Thymus tissue was collected as surgical resects that were removed during corrective cardiac surgery. V and J gene segment usage appeared biased in both thymic and peripheral blood repertoires. The related research reported highly overlapping thymic TCR repertoires among unrelated individuals. The study characterized TCR alpha and beta repertoires from seven to nine infant thymus samples and a few related peripheral blood samples. Donor ages ranged from about 7 to 244 days, and the cohort comprised about six male and a couple of female infants. Thymocytes were mechanically released from the tissue and were stored as pellets of 10-30 million cells at -70 degrees C. A QIAsymphony instrument was used to extract genomic DNA from frozen cell pellets. TCRB and TCRAD loci were amplified from a standardized quantity of quality-controlled genomic DNA using the immunoSEQ multiplex PCR assay. Amplicons spanned the V(D)J region at a length sufficient to cover the CDR3 and identify V and J genes. Amplicon sequencing was performed on an Illumina platform through the commercial immunoSEQ service. Primer bias and sequencing errors were corrected as previously described, and TCRAD and TCRB were defined on the basis of the IMGT database. The repertoires were analysed using immunoSEQ Analyzer 3.0 and VDJTools for basic statistics, V/J segment usage, diversity estimates, rarefaction and pairwise overlap. Diversity was estimated using the Chao1, ChaoE, Efron-Thisted, Shannon and inverse Simpson indices, and was also estimated on datasets down-sampled to the size of the smallest sample. Repertoire overlap was determined by strict matching of CDR3 nucleotide sequence, V gene and J gene, and Jaccard-based multidimensional scaling clustering was applied. On average, thymus samples yielded around 850,000 unique TCRB clonotypes, whereas blood samples yielded about 84,000.

The chain was built from TRBV18 and TRBJ2-7, with TRBD2 perhaps the D gene, on 6 matching bases. Sequencing was performed on thymocytes. The source of this sequence is a girl under two years old with a congenital heart defect. Donor details come from another sample of the same person, matched by shared clones. The bases read TGTGCCACTGCGGGGTGCGTAGGATGCGAGCAGTACTTC. Its amino acids are CATAGCVGCEQYF.